The 31 T cell receptor beta chains below were found in one sample sequenced in a study of vaccination effects on CD4 cells after COVID-19. In the ViraFEST assay, antigen-specific CD4+ clonotypes were identified by expansion after peptide-pool stimulation. Culturing for roughly 10 days preceded CD4+ T cell isolation. None of these healthy vaccinees had been infected with SARS-CoV-2 before vaccination. These receptors have no known antigen. Measured with immunoSEQ multiplex PCR; TCRdb has only the in-frame clones, and not every one. The sample contains about 27,000 clones, more than 65% of which appear only once. Specimen: CD4+ T cells from PBMCs cultured with HCoV-NL63 spike peptides, collected before COVID-19 vaccination. Receptor source: a human donor who received a COVID-19 vaccine.

This clone was seen only once. The rearrangement links TRBV4-1 to TRBJ2-1, with D perhaps TRBD1 (6 bases). The CDR3 sequence is 13 residues long. Per germline, CDR1 MGHRA and CDR2 YSYEKL. Trimming removed 0 bases from V and 11 bases from J, with 11 bases in between. CDR3 region: CASSQEQGYKQFF. The CDR3 DNA follows: TGCGCCAGCAGCCAAGAACAGGGTTATAAGCAGTTCTTC.

The chain combines TRBV28 with TRBJ1-2; no firm D call. Trimming removed 2 bases from V and 2 bases from J, with 12 bases in between. Germline loops: CDR1 MDHEN, CDR2 SYDVKM. The CDR3 runs 15 residues. The CDR3 sequence: CASSLGGEMNYGYTF. CDR3 DNA: TGTGCCAGCAGTTTAGGTGGTGAAATGAACTATGGCTACACCTTC.

This clone turned up a few times. This chain uses TRBV2 with TRBJ2-7, with 7 bases aligning to TRBD1. The CDR3 covers 14 residues. The germline CDR1 and CDR2 sequences are SNHLY and FYNNEI. Unmatched junction bases numbered 7, after V lost 5 bases and J lost 3 bases. The DNA of the CDR3 is TGTGCCAGCAGTCGCCCGGGACAGAACTACGAGCAGTACTTC. Translation: CASSRPGQNYEQYF.

This clone has just a few counts. V usage is TRBV28 and J usage is TRBJ2-7, with 11 bases matching TRBD1. Germline lookup yields CDR1 MDHEN and CDR2 SYDVKM. The CDR3 consists of 16 residues. The V segment lost 10 bases and the J segment 3 bases; nucleotides outside the gene matches: 14. The DNA of the CDR3 is TGTGCCACCAAGAGGAGCGCCGGGACAGGGGGCTACGAGCAGTACTTC. Its protein product is CATKRSAGTGGYEQYF. The whole variable domain, remainder taken from reference TRBV28 and TRBJ2-7, is DVKVTQSSRYLVKRTGEKVFLECVQDMDHENMFWYRQDPGLGLRLIYFSYDVKMKEKGDIPEGYSVSREKKERFSLILESASTNQTSMYLCATKRSAGTGGYEQYFGPGTRLTVT.

The chain combines TRBV6-2 or TRBV6-3 with TRBJ1-2, with D maybe TRBD1 (6 bases). Germline CDR1 reads MNHEY; CDR2 reads SVGEGT. V was cut by 5 bases and J by 4 bases, with 14 bases left in between. The CDR3 sequence is 14 residues long. The CDR3 coding sequence is TGTGCCAGCAGTCACGGGACATCCGGCTATGGCTACACCTTC. Protein sequence: CASSHGTSGYGYTF.

V is TRBV5-1 and J is TRBJ2-3, with TRBD2 matching 11 bases. The ends lost 4 bases at V and 1 base at J; junction bases unmatched: 5. Germline V gene sequence: CDR1 SGHRS, CDR2 YFSETQ. This CDR3 contains 16 residues. Here the CDR3 reads CASSLGTSGGTDTQYF. The DNA of the CDR3 is TGCGCCAGCAGCCTGGGGACTAGCGGAGGCACAGATACGCAGTATTTT.

This chain uses TRBV5-1 with TRBJ2-5; D is perhaps TRBD1 (6 bases). The CDR3 sequence is 14 residues long. Germline-derived CDR1 and CDR2 are SGHRS and YFSETQ. Between the trimmed V and J ends, which lost 0 bases and 5 bases, there was a span of 11 bases. The CDR3 region has the DNA TGCGCCAGCAGCTTGGCGGGGCAGGGGGAGACCCAGTACTTC. This translates into CASSLAGQGETQYF.

The rearrangement links TRBV29-1 to TRBJ1-1, with D maybe TRBD1 (6 bases). V was shortened by 3 bases and J by 0 bases, with 8 bases between the two germline ends. Germline V CDR1 and CDR2: SQVTM, ANQGSEA. The CDR3 totals 13 residues. CDR3 in amino acids: CSVDQGMNTEAFF. CDR3 bases: TGCAGCGTTGACCAGGGGATGAACACTGAAGCTTTCTTT.

The chain links TRBV2 to TRBJ2-2; possibly TRBD1 for D (6 bases). Germline lookup yields CDR1 SNHLY and CDR2 FYNNEI. V was pared by 2 bases and J by 16 bases, with 17 bases between. The CDR3 extends over 13 amino acids. The CDR3 spells CASSEMSRGRQFF. The CDR3 coding sequence is TGTGCCAGCAGTGAAATGAGCAGGGGCCGTCAGTTTTTT. The variable domain in full, with the rest retrieved from reference TRBV2 and TRBJ2-2, is EPEVTQTPSHQVTQMGQEVILRCVPISNHLYFYWYRQILGQKVEFLVSFYNNEISEKSEIFDDQFSVERPDGSNFTLKIRSTKLEDSAMYFCASSEMSRGRQFFGEGSRLTVL.

This chain links TRBV18 with TRBJ2-7; D is unresolved. The V gene's germline CDR1 is KGHSH and CDR2 LQKENI. This CDR3 has 12 amino acids. Trimming took 3 bases from V and 7 from J, leaving 10 bases between them. CDR3 DNA: TGTGCCAGCTCACCCGCAACGAGAGAGCAGTACTTC. Translated: CASSPATREQYF. Looking up the rest from reference TRBV18 and TRBJ2-7 gives the full variable domain: NAGVMQNPRHLVRRRGQEARLRCSPMKGHSHVYWYRQLPEEGLKFMVYLQKENIIDESGMPKERFSAEFPKEGPSILRIQQVVRGDSAAYFCASSPATREQYFGPGTRLTVT.

The rearrangement uses TRBV6-2 or TRBV6-3 and TRBJ2-7; 10 bases are a match to TRBD2. Germline assignment: CDR1 MNHEY and CDR2 SVGEGT. Trimming cost V 5 bases and J 4 bases; bases outside gene matches: 8. The CDR3 is 15 amino acids. The CDR3: CASSPHSGGNYEQYF. The CDR3 bases are TGTGCCAGCAGTCCCCATAGCGGGGGGAATTACGAGCAGTACTTC.

The chain recombines TRBV11-3 with TRBJ2-1; TRBD2 agrees at 13 bases. With 5 bases clipped from V and 2 bases from J, the junction kept 12 bases outside the gene matches. The CDR3 spans 19 residues. The V gene's germline CDR1 is SGHNT and CDR2 YENEEA. CDR3 nucleotides: TGTGCCAGCAGCCATCAATTACTAGCGGGAGGGCCCCCCTACAATGAGCAGTTCTTC. Translation gives CASSHQLLAGGPPYNEQFF.

The chain has TRBV4-1 and TRBJ1-4; 9 bases line up with TRBD1. The CDR3 spans 16 residues. J gave up 7 bases and V 1 base, and 7 bases lay outside the gene matches. Looked up from germline, CDR1 is MGHRA and CDR2 is YSYEKL. CDR3 coding DNA: TGCGCCAGCAGCCAAGCCCTGGGACAGGGTTTTGAAAAACTGTTTTTT. Translation: CASSQALGQGFEKLFF.

The V and J genes are TRBV5-4 and TRBJ1-5; D unresolved. CDR1 and CDR2 (germline): SGHNT, YYREEE (reference sequence). The CDR3 spans 13 residues. Trimming removed 0 bases from V and 4 bases from J, with 5 bases in between. The CDR3: CASSLAWNQPQHF. The DNA for the CDR3 is TGTGCCAGCAGCTTGGCCTGGAATCAGCCCCAGCATTTT.

This chain uses TRBV3-1 (or the pseudogene TRBV3-2) with TRBJ1-6, with 7 positions matching TRBD1. This CDR3 region has 14 residues. Germline CDR1 LGHDT, CDR2 YNNKEL (reference sequence). V lost 4 bases and J lost 7; bases outside the gene matches: 4. The chain's CDR3 is CASSRQGSNSPLHF. In DNA, the CDR3 is TGTGCCAGCAGCCGACAGGGTAGCAATTCACCCCTCCACTTT.

This clone came up a few times. The V gene is TRBV5-4, the J gene TRBJ1-2; D is perhaps TRBD1 (5 bases). The V end lost 5 bases, the J end lost 4 bases, and 15 bases lay between the germline ends. The CDR3 is 14 amino acids. The V gene's germline CDR1 is SGHNT and CDR2 YYREEE (reference sequence). This CDR3 reads CASRKEAGFYGYTF. CDR3 in DNA: TGTGCCAGCAGGAAGGAGGCAGGGTTCTATGGCTACACCTTC.

CDR3 nucleotides: TGTGCCAGCTCACCACCCGTTGGGACAGGGTCCTACGAGCAGTACTTC. Translated: CASSPPVGTGSYEQYF. The chain is built from TRBV18 and TRBJ2-7; 9 nucleotides match TRBD1. Unmatched junction bases numbered 4, after V lost 0 bases and J lost 1 base. This CDR3 is 16 amino acids long. In germline, CDR1 is KGHSH, CDR2 LQKENI. Full variable domain (missing parts from reference TRBV18 and TRBJ2-7): NAGVMQNPRHLVRRRGQEARLRCSPMKGHSHVYWYRQLPEEGLKFMVYLQKENIIDESGMPKERFSAEFPKEGPSILRIQQVVRGDSAAYFCASSPPVGTGSYEQYFGPGTRLTVT.

This chain joins TRBV11-2 and TRBJ2-7; TRBD2 aligns across 8 bases. This CDR3 spans 16 amino acids. Per the germline V gene, CDR1 is SGHAT and CDR2 is FQNNGV. V lost 1 base and J lost 5; bases outside the gene matches: 10. CDR3 in DNA: TGTGCCAGCAGCTTAGTCACTAGCGGTACTAGCCACGAGCAGTACTTC. Translating gives CASSLVTSGTSHEQYF.

This CDR3 is CASSEARLNTEAFF. Here the CDR3 DNA reads TGTGCCAGCAGTGAAGCCCGGTTGAACACTGAAGCTTTCTTT. The chain employs TRBV6-1 and TRBJ1-1; D gene ambiguous. The germline CDR1 and CDR2 sequences are MNHNS and SASEGT. The CDR3 consists of 14 residues. The ends were cut back, 0 bases at V and 0 bases at J, with 5 bases in the middle.

This clone was seen only a few times. The chain uses TRBV5-1 and TRBJ1-6; tentatively, D is TRBD1 (6 bases). The V and J ends lost 0 bases and 9 bases respectively, with 10 bases between them. This CDR3 comprises 14 residues. CDR1 and CDR2 (germline): SGHRS, YFSETQ. CDR3 DNA sequence: TGCGCCAGCAGCTTGGAACAGGGTATTTCACCCCTCCACTTT. It is translated as CASSLEQGISPLHF. The full variable domain, with the rest looked up from reference TRBV5-1 and TRBJ1-6, is KAGVTQTPRYLIKTRGQQVTLSCSPISGHRSVSWYQQTPGQGLQFLFEYFSETQRNKGNFPGRFSGRQFSNSRSEMNVSTLELGDSALYLCASSLEQGISPLHFGNGTRLTVT.

V and J are TRBV11-3 and TRBJ2-7; 12 bases line up with TRBD2. The CDR3 has 18 residues. Unmatched junction bases numbered 13, after V lost 7 bases and J lost 0 bases. Germline lookup yields CDR1 SGHNT and CDR2 YENEEA. CDR3 DNA sequence: TGTGCCAGCACCGGGCCACGGACTAGCGGGACAAGCTCCTACGAGCAGTACTTC. It is translated as CASTGPRTSGTSSYEQYF.

The chain joins TRBV3-1 (or the pseudogene TRBV3-2) to TRBJ2-1; TRBD2 aligns across 8 bases. J lost 3 bases, V lost 8 bases, and 12 bases had no gene match. From germline, CDR1 is LGHDT and CDR2 YNNKEL (reference sequence). There are 16 residues in the CDR3. The DNA of the CDR3 is TGTGCCAGCGCTTTTTTTAGCGGGGCCTTCTACAATGAGCAGTTCTTC. Residues: CASAFFSGAFYNEQFF.

The chain links TRBV4-2 to TRBJ2-4; 7 bases map to TRBD1. V shed 4 bases and J 0 bases; nucleotides not matched to a gene: 9. Germline loops: CDR1 LGHNA, CDR2 YNFKEQ. This CDR3 has 17 residues. CDR3 protein: CASSPFSGQLAKNIQYF. The CDR3 region has the DNA TGTGCCAGCAGCCCGTTCTCGGGACAGCTAGCCAAAAACATTCAGTACTTC.

J is TRBJ1-3 and V is TRBV15; 7 bases fit TRBD1. Germline V gene lookup returns CDR1 LNHNV and CDR2 YYDKDF (reference sequence). The CDR3 extends over 17 amino acids. After removal of 2 bases from V and 0 bases from J, the junction contained 7 bases not matched to a gene. The CDR3 loop is CATSRRDRAFSGNTIYF. DNA for the CDR3: TGTGCCACCAGCAGACGTGACAGGGCATTCTCTGGAAACACCATATATTTT. Combining the CDR3 with reference TRBV15 and TRBJ1-3 gives the whole variable domain DAMVIQNPRYQVTQFGKPVTLSCSQTLNHNVMYWYQQKSSQAPKLLFHYYDKDFNNEADTPDNFQSRRPNTSFCFLDIRSPGLGDTAMYLCATSRRDRAFSGNTIYFGEGSWLTVV.

This clone was recorded a few times. The chain employs TRBV2 and TRBJ2-3, with a possible D match to TRBD2 (7 bases). The CDR3 contains 15 residues. CDR1 SNHLY and CDR2 FYNNEI come from the germline V gene. Trimming cost V 5 bases and J 5 bases, with 17 bases left between them. The CDR3 reads CASSQMGGGGDTQYF. In nucleotides, the CDR3 is TGTGCCAGCAGTCAAATGGGGGGAGGGGGAGATACGCAGTATTTT.

The chain links TRBV30 to TRBJ1-4, with D possibly matching TRBD1 (5 bases). The CDR3 spans 15 residues. From germline, CDR1 is GTSNPN and CDR2 SVGIG (reference sequence). V lost 5 bases, J lost 7 bases, and 20 bases lay in between. The CDR3 protein is CAWGAGRVGAEKLFF. Here the CDR3 DNA reads TGTGCCTGGGGGGCGGGCCGGGTAGGGGCTGAAAAACTGTTTTTT.

This clone was observed a single time. The rearrangement joins TRBV9 to TRBJ2-2; 14 nucleotides line up with TRBD2. Unmatched junction bases numbered 4, after V lost 4 bases and J lost 5 bases. The CDR3 length is 16 residues. The germline gives CDR1 SGDLS, CDR2 YYNGEE. The CDR3 region is CASSRGLAGGTGELFF. The CDR3 DNA follows: TGTGCCAGCAGCCGAGGACTAGCGGGAGGTACCGGGGAGCTGTTTTTT.

The CDR3: CASTLMGQAQPQHF. In nucleotides, the CDR3 is TGTGCCAGTACGTTGATGGGACAGGCCCAGCCCCAGCATTTT. This rearrangement joins TRBV19 to TRBJ1-5, with 8 positions matching TRBD1. The CDR3 is 14 amino acids. Germline lookup yields CDR1 LNHDA and CDR2 SQIVND (reference sequence). After removal of 7 bases from V and 7 bases from J, the junction contained 9 bases not matched to a gene.

The V and J genes are TRBV2 and TRBJ2-4; 7 positions agree with TRBD1. Germline V gene sequence: CDR1 SNHLY, CDR2 FYNNEI. V shed 2 bases, J shed 2 bases, and the junction held 15 bases outside the gene matches. CDR3 length: 19 amino acids. Here the CDR3 DNA reads TGTGCCAGCAGTGAAAATTACGTAGGGGGCCTCATCTCCAAAAACATTCAGTACTTC. Amino acid sequence: CASSENYVGGLISKNIQYF.

The J gene is TRBJ1-1, the V gene TRBV9; D call uncertain. The germline gives CDR1 SGDLS, CDR2 YYNGEE. V lost 3 bases and J lost 3, with 9 bases in between. This CDR3 has 13 amino acids. The CDR3 sequence is CASSETPHTEAFF. CDR3 sequence (DNA): TGTGCCAGCAGCGAGACGCCTCACACTGAAGCTTTCTTT.

The gene calls are TRBV19 and TRBJ2-7; no definite D call. V was shortened by 6 bases and J by 6 bases, with 15 bases between the two germline ends. The CDR3 runs to 13 residues. Germline V gene data show CDR1 as LNHDA and CDR2 as SQIVND (reference sequence). In DNA, the CDR3 is TGTGCCAGTAGGGGCCAGTTTTACGGCGAGCAGTACTTC. Amino acids: CASRGQFYGEQYF.